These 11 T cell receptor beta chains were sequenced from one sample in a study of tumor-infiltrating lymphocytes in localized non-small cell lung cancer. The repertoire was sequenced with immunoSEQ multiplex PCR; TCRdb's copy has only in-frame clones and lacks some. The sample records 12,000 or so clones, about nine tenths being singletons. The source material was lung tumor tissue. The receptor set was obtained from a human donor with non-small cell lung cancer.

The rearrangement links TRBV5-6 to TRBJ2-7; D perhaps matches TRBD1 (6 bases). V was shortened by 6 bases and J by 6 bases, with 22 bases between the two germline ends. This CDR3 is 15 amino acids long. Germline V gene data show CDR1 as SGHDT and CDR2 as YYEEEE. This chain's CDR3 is CASTTTGTFIREQYF. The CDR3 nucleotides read TGTGCCAGCACAACCACCGGGACATTTATTCGCGAGCAGTACTTC.

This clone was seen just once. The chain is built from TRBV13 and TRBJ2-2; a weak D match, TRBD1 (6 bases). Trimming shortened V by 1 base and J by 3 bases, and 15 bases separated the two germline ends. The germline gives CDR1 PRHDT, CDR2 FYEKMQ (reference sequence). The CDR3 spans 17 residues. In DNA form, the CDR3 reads TGTGCCAGCAGCTTAGTCACGATACAGGGACACACCGGGGAGCTGTTTTTT. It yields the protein CASSLVTIQGHTGELFF.

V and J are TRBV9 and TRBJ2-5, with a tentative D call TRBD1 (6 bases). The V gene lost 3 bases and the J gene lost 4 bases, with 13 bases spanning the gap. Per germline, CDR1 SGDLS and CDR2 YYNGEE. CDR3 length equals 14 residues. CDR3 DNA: TGTGCCAGCAGCGCGCCCGGGACATCAGAGACCCAGTACTTC. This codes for CASSAPGTSETQYF.

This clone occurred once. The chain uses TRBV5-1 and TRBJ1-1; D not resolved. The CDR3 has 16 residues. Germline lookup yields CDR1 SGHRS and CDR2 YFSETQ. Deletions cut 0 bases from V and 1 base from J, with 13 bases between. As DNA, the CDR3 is TGCGCCAGCAGCTTGGAGGGCGGGATAAGGAACACTGAAGCTTTCTTT. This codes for CASSLEGGIRNTEAFF.

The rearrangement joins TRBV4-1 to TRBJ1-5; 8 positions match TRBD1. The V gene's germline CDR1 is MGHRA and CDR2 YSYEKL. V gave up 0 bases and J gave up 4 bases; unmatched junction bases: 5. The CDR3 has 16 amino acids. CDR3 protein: CASSQEAGGKNQPQHF. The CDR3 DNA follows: TGCGCCAGCAGCCAAGAAGCAGGGGGCAAGAATCAGCCCCAGCATTTT.

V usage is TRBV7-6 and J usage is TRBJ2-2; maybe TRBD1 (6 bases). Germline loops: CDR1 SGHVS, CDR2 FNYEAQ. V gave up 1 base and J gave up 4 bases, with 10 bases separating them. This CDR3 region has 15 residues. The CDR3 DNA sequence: TGTGCCAGCAGCTTAGTGGACAGAAGCACCGGGGAGCTGTTTTTT. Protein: CASSLVDRSTGELFF.

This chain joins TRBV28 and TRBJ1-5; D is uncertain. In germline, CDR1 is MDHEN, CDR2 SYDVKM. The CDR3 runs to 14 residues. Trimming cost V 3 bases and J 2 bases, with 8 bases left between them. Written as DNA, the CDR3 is TGTGCCAGCAGTTTCGCGAGGGGCAATCAGCCCCAGCATTTT. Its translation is CASSFARGNQPQHF.

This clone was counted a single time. In nucleotides, the CDR3 is TGTGCCAGCAGTCCGACAAACAGGAACCTCTACGAGCAGTACTTC. Translation: CASSPTNRNLYEQYF. The chain uses TRBV11-2 and TRBJ2-7, with TRBD1 as a possible D gene (5 bases). CDR1 and CDR2 (germline): SGHAT, FQNNGV. CDR3 length: 15 residues. Trimming left V 6 bases short and J 3 bases short, with 18 bases between.

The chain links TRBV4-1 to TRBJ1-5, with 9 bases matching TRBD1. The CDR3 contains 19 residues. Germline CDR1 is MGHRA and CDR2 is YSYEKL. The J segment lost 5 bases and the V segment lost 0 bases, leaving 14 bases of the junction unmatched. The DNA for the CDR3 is TGCGCCAGCAGCCAAGAAATAGCTATGGGACAGGGAATTGATCAGCCCCAGCATTTT. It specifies CASSQEIAMGQGIDQPQHF.

The CDR3 DNA follows: TGTGCCTGGAGGGCTGGAGGGACCAGAACTTACTACAATGAGCAGTTCTTC. Protein sequence: CAWRAGGTRTYYNEQFF. This sequence joins TRBV30 and TRBJ2-1, with D possibly being TRBD2 (6 bases). Trimming stripped 3 bases from V and 3 bases from J, with 21 bases between. From germline, CDR1 is GTSNPN and CDR2 SVGIG (reference sequence). CDR3 size: 17 residues. The entire variable domain, with the rest obtained from reference TRBV30 and TRBJ2-1, is as follows: SQTIHQWPATLVQPVGSPLSLECTVEGTSNPNLYWYRQAAGRGLQLLFYSVGIGQISSEVPQNLSASRPQDRQFILSSKKLLLSDSGFYLCAWRAGGTRTYYNEQFFGPGTRLTVL.

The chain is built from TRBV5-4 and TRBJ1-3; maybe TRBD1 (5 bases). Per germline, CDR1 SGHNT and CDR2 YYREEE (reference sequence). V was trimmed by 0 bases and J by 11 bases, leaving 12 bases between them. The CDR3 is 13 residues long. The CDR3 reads CASSLAGTDAIYF. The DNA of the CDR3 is TGTGCCAGCAGCTTGGCCGGGACCGATGCCATATATTTT.